The sequence of this T cell receptor (beta chain) was determined in a study of T-cell reconstitution after alpha-beta-depleted transplantation in children. Overall study findings and caveats: Some patients owed their high day-60 TCRbeta diversity to surviving recipient T cells and thymic progenitors. Several hundred rapidly expanded clones from non-depleted graft cells reportedly supplied alpha-beta T cells about two months post-transplant.

A TCRbeta library incorporating unique molecular identifiers was prepared. MiXCR, applied by TCRdb to the PCR reads, yields one record per CDR3 protein. This sample has about 170,000 distinct CDR3 sequences, with around 10% found just once. This clonotype has a count of ten or more. The antigen is unknown. There are 15 residues in the CDR3. Germline V gene sequence: CDR1 SGHAT, CDR2 FQNNGV. V lost 2 bases to trimming and J lost 2 bases, with 10 bases between them. The sequence came from a boy younger than 10 with acute myeloid leukemia, due to receive a stem cell transplant. The source was PBMCs, collected before TCRalphabeta/CD19-depleted stem cell transplant. The rearrangement joins TRBV11-2 to TRBJ2-1; D is unclear. The CDR3 loop reads CASSLRANTYNEQFF. The DNA of the CDR3 is TGTGCCAGCAGCTTAAGGGCGAATACCTACAATGAGCAGTTCTTC.